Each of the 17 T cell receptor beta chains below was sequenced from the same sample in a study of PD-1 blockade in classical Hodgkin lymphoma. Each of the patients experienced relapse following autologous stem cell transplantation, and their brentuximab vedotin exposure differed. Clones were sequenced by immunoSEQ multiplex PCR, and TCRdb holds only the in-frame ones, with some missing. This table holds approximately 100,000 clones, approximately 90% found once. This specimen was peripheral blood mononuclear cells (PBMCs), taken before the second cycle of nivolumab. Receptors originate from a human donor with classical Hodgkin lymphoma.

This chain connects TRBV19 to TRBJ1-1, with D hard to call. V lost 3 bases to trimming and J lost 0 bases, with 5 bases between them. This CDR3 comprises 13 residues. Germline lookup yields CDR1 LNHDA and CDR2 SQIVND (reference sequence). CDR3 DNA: TGTGCCAGTAGTATTCGCCTGAACACTGAAGCTTTCTTT. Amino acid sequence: CASSIRLNTEAFF.

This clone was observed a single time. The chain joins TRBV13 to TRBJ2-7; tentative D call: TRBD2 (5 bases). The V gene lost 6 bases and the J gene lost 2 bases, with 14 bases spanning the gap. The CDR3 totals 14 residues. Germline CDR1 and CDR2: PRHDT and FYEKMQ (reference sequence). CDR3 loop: CASRPAGGPYEQYF. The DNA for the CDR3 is TGTGCCAGCAGACCGGCGGGCGGACCCTACGAGCAGTACTTC. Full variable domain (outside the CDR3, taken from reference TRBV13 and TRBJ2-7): AAGVIQSPRHLIKEKRETATLKCYPIPRHDTVYWYQQGPGQDPQFLISFYEKMQSDKGSIPDRFSAQQFSDYHSELNMSSLELGDSALYFCASRPAGGPYEQYFGPGTRLTVT.

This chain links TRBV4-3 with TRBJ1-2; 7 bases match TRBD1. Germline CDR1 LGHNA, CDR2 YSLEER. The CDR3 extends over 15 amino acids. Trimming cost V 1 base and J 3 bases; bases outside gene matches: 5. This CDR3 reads CASSQVLQGYYGYTF. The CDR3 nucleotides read TGCGCCAGCAGCCAAGTGTTACAGGGGTACTATGGCTACACCTTC.

CDR3 DNA: TGTGCCAGCAGCTTTGGGGGGGACCAGCCCCAGCATTTT. Translating it yields CASSFGGDQPQHF. The genes are TRBV5-4 and TRBJ1-5, with a weak D call TRBD1 (5 bases). V was clipped by 2 bases and J by 7 bases, with 10 bases between them. CDR3 size: 13 residues. Germline V gene data show CDR1 as SGHNT and CDR2 as YYREEE (reference sequence).

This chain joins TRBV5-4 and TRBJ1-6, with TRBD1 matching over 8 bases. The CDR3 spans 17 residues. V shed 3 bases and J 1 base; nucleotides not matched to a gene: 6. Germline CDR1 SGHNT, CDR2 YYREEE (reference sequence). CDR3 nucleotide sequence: TGTGCCAGCAGCTCGAGACAGGGGAGTTCCTATAATTCACCCCTCCACTTT. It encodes CASSSRQGSSYNSPLHF.

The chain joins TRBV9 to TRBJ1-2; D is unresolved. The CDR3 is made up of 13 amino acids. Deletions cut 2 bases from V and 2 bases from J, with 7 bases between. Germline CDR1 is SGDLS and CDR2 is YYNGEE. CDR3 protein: CASSVDFNYGYTF. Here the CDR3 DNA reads TGTGCCAGCAGCGTGGACTTCAACTATGGCTACACCTTC.

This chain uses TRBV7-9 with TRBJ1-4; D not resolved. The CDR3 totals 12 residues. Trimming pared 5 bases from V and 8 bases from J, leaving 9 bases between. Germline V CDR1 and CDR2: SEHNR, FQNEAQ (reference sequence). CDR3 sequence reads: CASSPPGEKLFF. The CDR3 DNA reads TGTGCCAGCAGCCCACCGGGCGAAAAACTGTTTTTT.

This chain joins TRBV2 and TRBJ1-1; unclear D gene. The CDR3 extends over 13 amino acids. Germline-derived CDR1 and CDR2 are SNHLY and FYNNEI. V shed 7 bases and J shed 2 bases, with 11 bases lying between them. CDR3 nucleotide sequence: TGTGCCAGCACCTCTACGGCCAACACTGAAGCTTTCTTT. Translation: CASTSTANTEAFF.

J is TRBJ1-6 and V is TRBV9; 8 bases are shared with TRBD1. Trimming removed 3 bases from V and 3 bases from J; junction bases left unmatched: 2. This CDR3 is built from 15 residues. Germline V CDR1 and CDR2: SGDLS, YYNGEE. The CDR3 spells CASSETGVYNSPLHF. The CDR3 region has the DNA TGTGCCAGCAGCGAGACAGGGGTCTATAATTCACCCCTCCACTTT.

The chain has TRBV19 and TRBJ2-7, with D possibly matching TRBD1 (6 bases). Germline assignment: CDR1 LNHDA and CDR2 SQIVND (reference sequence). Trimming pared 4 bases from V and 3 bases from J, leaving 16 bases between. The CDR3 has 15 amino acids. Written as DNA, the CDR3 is TGTGCCAGTAGTAGCCCGGGACATCCCGTCTACGAGCAGTACTTC. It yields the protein CASSSPGHPVYEQYF.

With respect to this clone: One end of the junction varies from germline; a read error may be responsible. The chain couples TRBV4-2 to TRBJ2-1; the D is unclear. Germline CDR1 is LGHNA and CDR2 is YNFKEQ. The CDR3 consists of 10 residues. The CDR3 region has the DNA TGTGCCAGCAGCCAAGTTCTTTTGGTCTTC. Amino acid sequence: CASSQVLLVF.

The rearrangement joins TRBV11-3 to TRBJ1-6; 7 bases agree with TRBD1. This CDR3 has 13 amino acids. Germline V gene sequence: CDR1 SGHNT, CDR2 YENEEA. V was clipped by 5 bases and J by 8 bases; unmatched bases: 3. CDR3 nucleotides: TGTGCCAGCAGCCCCGACAGGGATTCACCCCTCCACTTT. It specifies CASSPDRDSPLHF.

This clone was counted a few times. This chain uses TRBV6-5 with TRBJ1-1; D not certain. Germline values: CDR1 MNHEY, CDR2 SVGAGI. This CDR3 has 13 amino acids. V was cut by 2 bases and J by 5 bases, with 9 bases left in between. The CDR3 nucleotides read TGTGCCAGCAGTTACAGGGCGAGGACTGAAGCTTTCTTT. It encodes CASSYRARTEAFF.

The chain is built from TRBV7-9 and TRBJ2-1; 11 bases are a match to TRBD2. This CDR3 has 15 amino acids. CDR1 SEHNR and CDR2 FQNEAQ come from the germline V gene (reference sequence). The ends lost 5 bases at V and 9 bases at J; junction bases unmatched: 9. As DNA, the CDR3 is TGTGCCAGCAGCCCATTTAGCGGGGGGGTTACTGAGCAGTTCTTC. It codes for CASSPFSGGVTEQFF.

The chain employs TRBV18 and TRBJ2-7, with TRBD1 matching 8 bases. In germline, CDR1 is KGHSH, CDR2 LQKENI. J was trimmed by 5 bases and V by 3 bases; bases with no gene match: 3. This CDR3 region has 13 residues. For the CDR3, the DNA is TGTGCCAGCTCACCGCAGGGGGCGGACGAGCAGTACTTC. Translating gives CASSPQGADEQYF.

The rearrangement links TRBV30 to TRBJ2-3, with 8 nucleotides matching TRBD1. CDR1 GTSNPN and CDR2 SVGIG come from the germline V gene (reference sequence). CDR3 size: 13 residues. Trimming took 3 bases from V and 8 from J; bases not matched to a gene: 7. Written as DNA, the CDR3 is TGTGCCTGGAGCCGGACAGGGATGGGTACGCAGTATTTT. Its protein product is CAWSRTGMGTQYF.

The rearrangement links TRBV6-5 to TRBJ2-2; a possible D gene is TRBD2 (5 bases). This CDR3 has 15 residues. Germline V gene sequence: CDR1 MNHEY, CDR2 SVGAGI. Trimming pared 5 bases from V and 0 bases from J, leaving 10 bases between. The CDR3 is CASSPGISNTGELFF. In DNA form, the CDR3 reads TGTGCCAGCAGTCCCGGGATCTCGAACACCGGGGAGCTGTTTTTT.